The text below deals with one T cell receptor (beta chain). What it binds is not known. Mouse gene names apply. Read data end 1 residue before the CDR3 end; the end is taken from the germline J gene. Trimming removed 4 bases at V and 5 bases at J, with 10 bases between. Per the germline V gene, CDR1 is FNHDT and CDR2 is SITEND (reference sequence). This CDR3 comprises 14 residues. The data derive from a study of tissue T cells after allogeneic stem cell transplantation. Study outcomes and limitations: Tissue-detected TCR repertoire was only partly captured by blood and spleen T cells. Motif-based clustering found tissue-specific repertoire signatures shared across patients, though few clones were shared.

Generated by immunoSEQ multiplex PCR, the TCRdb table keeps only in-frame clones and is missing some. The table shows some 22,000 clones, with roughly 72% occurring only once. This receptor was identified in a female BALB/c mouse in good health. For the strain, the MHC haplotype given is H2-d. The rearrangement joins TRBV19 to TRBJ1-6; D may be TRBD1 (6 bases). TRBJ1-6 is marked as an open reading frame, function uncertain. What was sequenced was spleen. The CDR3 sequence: CASSSGQNNSPLYF. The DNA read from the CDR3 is TGTGCCAGCAGTTCGGGACAAAATAATTCGCCCCTCTAC.